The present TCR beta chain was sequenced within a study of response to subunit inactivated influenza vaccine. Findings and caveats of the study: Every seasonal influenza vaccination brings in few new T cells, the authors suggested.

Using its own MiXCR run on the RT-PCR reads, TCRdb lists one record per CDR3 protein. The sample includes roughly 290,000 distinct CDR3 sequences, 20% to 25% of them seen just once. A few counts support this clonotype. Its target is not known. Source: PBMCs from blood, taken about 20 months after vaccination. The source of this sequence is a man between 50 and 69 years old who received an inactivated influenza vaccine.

In DNA, the CDR3 is TGCGCCAGCAGCCAAGACCTTGGACAGGTGGGCGAGCAGTACTTC. It encodes CASSQDLGQVGEQYF. This chain links TRBV4-3 with TRBJ2-7; 7 nucleotides align to TRBD1. V gave up 0 bases and J gave up 6 bases; unmatched junction bases: 8. Germline V CDR1 and CDR2: LGHNA, YSLEER. CDR3 length: 15 residues.